The rows below give T cell receptor beta chains drawn from one sample of a study of T-cell memory formation after mild COVID-19. One entry per CDR3 protein results from TCRdb running MiXCR on the 5' RACE reads. Altogether about 210,000 distinct CDR3 sequences are present, 27% being singletons, with the ten largest covering over 9.5%. Material for sequencing was PBMCs or a T cell subset sorted from them (not recorded which). Receptor source: an adult woman who had mild COVID-19 (a few samples of this study predate the infection). Cell type and time point are not known. The CDR3 runs from the conserved cysteine through the conserved F or W. The D gene is left open where the match is weak. Rows give clone size only sometimes, using once, few, many, or a class for an expanded clone.

. . TRBJ2-6 TRBV4-1 TGCGCCAGCAGCCAAGTGCCCAGCTCTGGGGCCAACGTCCTGACTTTC CASSQVPSSGANVLTF
. . TRBJ2-2 TRBV18 TGTGCCAGCTCACCACACCGGGAACTAAAAACCGGGGAGCTGTTTTTT CASSPHRELKTGELFF
. . TRBJ1-5 TRBV2 TGTGCCAGCAGTGCCGGCCAGGTAAATCAGCCCCAGCATTTT CASSAGQVNQPQHF
few TRBD1 TRBJ2-1 TRBV7-8 TGTGCCAGCAGCTTTGACAGGGGGTACTACAATGAGCAGTTCTTC CASSFDRGYYNEQFF
. TRBD2 TRBJ2-1 TRBV30 TGTGCCTGGTCCCTGGCGGGAGGCAATGAGCAGTTCTTC CAWSLAGGNEQFF
few . TRBJ2-1 TRBV5-1 TGCGCCAGCAGCCCCCGCGAACAGGGTTCCTACAATGAGCAGTTCTTC CASSPREQGSYNEQFF
few TRBD2 TRBJ2-5 TRBV11-2 TGTGCCAGCAGCGCTACTAGCGGACCGTACCAAGAGACCCAGTACTTC CASSATSGPYQETQYF
once . TRBJ2-7 TRBV4-2 TGTGCCAGCAGCCGGGACTCGGACGAGCAGTACTTC CASSRDSDEQYF
few . TRBJ1-2 TRBV18 TGTGCCAGCTCACCCAGGGGAGATGGCTATGGCTACACCTTC CASSPRGDGYGYTF
. . TRBJ1-2 TRBV24-1 TGTGCCACCAGTGATTTCCTACAGGGCGGCTACACCTTC CATSDFLQGGYTF
. . TRBJ2-5 TRBV5-1 TGCGCCAGCAGCTTCACAGGGTGGGAACAAGAGACCCAGTACTTC CASSFTGWEQETQYF